Included here is one T cell receptor (beta chain) sequence, with context. Its antigen is as yet unknown. TCRbeta library construction was performed incorporating unique molecular identifiers. One entry per CDR3 protein results from TCRdb running MiXCR on the PCR reads. The table has 450,000 to 700,000 distinct CDR3 sequences, 27% seen once; the top ten hold about 35%. This sample stems from a study of T-cell reconstitution after alpha-beta-depleted transplantation in children. Study-wide results and limits: At around two months after transplant, the alpha-beta T cells were reportedly derived from several hundred expanded clones that came from non-depleted graft cells. Newly generated T cells supplied most T-cell counts and diversity one year post-transplant. Some patients' high day-60 TCRbeta diversity was attributed to recipient cells surviving conditioning.

The source is a boy in the first two years of life with Wiskott-Aldrich syndrome, due to receive a stem cell transplant. The starting material was PBMCs, obtained before TCRalphabeta/CD19-depleted stem cell transplant.

CDR3 protein: CASSYGLVQETQYF. CDR3 bases: TGCGCCAGCAGCTATGGACTGGTCCAAGAGACCCAGTACTTC. The chain employs TRBV5-1 and TRBJ2-5, with D possibly TRBD2 on 5 matching bases. The CDR3 totals 14 residues. The ends were cut back, 3 bases at V and 1 base at J, with 10 bases in the middle. Germline values: CDR1 SGHRS, CDR2 YFSETQ.